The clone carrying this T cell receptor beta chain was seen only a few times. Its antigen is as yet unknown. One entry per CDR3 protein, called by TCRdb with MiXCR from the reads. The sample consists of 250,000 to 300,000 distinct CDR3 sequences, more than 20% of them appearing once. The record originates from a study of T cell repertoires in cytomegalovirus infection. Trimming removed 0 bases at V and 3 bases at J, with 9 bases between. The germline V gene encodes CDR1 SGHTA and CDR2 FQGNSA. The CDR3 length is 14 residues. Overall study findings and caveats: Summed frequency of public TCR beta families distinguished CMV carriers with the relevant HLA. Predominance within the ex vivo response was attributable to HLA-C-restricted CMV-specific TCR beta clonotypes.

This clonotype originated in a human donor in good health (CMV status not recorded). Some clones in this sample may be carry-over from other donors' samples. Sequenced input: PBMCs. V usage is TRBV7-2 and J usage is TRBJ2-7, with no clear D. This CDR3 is CASSLAGRVYEQYF. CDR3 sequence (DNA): TGTGCCAGCAGCTTAGCGGGAAGAGTCTACGAGCAGTACTTC.